The entry that follows covers one T cell receptor (beta chain) sequence. Its target is not known. V was trimmed by 1 base and J by 1 base, leaving 10 bases between them. Germline lookup yields CDR1 SGHRS and CDR2 YFSETQ. This CDR3 is built from 15 residues. TCRdb called the RT-PCR reads again in MiXCR, with one record for every CDR3 protein. The top ten hold approximately 7.6% of the sample, which has 600,000 to 700,000 distinct CDR3 sequences, about 15% seen once. The sample originates from a study of response to subunit inactivated influenza vaccine. Study-wide results and caveats: Few new T cells, the authors suggested, are recruited by each seasonal influenza vaccination.

Sequencing used PBMCs from blood, obtained about 14 days before vaccination. The genes are TRBV5-1 and TRBJ2-3; a weak D match, TRBD2 (6 bases). This TCR was sampled from a man between 50 and 59 years old who received an inactivated influenza vaccine. CDR3 loop: CASSLWGERTDTQYF. The CDR3 DNA is TGCGCCAGCAGCTTGTGGGGGGAACGCACAGATACGCAGTATTTT.